This T cell receptor (beta chain) comes out of a study of T cells in Graves' hyperthyroidism and ophthalmopathy. This CDR3 is 14 amino acids long. Germline loops: CDR1 LNHDA, CDR2 SQIVND (reference sequence). V shed 6 bases and J shed 5 bases, with 16 bases lying between them. This clonotype was counted many times. Authors of the study amplified TCR beta CDR3 regions from RNA transcripts. The study used the HTBI primer set for a first-round RT-PCR of the TCR CDR3. TCRdb itself ran the multiplex PCR reads through MiXCR, one entry per CDR3 protein. The sample comprises 300,000 to 350,000 distinct CDR3 sequences, 21% of which are singletons, and over 40% rests with the top ten.

This chain uses TRBV19 with TRBJ1-1, with D maybe TRBD1 (5 bases). The sequence was collected from a woman between 50 and 59 years old with Graves' hyperthyroidism. Source material: blood. The CDR3 loop reads CASRSGTVRTEAFF. In nucleotides, the CDR3 is TGTGCCAGTAGATCCGGGACGGTAAGAACTGAAGCTTTCTTT.